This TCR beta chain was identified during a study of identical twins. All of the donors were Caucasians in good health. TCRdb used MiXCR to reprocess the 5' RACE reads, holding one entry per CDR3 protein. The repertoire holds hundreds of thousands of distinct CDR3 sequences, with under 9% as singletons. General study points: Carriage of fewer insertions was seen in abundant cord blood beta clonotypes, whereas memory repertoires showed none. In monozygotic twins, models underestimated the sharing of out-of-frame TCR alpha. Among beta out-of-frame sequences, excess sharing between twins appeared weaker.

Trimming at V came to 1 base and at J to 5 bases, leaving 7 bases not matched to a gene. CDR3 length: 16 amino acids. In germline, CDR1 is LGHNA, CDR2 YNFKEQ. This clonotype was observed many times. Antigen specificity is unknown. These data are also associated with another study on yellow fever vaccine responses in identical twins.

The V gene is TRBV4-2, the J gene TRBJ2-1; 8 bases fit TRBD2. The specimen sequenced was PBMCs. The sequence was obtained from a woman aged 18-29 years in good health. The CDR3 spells CASSQADSGKNNEQFF. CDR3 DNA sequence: TGTGCCAGCAGCCAAGCGGATAGCGGGAAGAACAATGAGCAGTTCTTC.